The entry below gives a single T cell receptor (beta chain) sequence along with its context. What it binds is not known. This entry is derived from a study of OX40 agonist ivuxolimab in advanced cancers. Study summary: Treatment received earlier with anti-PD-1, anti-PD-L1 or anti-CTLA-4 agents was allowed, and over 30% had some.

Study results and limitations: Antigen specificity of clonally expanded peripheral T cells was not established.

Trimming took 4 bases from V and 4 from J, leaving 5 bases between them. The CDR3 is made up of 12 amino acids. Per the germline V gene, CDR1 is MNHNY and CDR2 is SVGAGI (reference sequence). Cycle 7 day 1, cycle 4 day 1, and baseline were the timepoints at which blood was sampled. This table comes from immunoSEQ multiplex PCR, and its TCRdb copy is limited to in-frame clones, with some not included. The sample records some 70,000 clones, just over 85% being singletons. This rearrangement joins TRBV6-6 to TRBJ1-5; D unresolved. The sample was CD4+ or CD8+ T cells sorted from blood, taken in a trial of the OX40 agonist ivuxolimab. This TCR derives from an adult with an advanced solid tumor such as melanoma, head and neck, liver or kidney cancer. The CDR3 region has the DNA TGTGCCAGCAGTTTCCGGAATCAGCCCCAGCATTTT. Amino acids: CASSFRNQPQHF.